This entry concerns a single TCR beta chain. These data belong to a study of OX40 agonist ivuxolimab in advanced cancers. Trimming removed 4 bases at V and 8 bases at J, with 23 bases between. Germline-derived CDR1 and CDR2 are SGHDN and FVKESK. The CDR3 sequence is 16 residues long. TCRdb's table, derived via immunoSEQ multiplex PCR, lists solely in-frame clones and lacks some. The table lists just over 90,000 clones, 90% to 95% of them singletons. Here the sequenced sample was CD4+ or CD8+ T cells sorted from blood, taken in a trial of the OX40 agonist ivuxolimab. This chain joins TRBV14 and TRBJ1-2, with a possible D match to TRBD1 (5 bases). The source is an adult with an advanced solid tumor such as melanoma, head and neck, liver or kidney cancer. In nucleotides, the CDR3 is TGTGCCAGCAGCCCTTTAAGAGCAGGGTTGGGTCGGGGCTACACCTTC. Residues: CASSPLRAGLGRGYTF.